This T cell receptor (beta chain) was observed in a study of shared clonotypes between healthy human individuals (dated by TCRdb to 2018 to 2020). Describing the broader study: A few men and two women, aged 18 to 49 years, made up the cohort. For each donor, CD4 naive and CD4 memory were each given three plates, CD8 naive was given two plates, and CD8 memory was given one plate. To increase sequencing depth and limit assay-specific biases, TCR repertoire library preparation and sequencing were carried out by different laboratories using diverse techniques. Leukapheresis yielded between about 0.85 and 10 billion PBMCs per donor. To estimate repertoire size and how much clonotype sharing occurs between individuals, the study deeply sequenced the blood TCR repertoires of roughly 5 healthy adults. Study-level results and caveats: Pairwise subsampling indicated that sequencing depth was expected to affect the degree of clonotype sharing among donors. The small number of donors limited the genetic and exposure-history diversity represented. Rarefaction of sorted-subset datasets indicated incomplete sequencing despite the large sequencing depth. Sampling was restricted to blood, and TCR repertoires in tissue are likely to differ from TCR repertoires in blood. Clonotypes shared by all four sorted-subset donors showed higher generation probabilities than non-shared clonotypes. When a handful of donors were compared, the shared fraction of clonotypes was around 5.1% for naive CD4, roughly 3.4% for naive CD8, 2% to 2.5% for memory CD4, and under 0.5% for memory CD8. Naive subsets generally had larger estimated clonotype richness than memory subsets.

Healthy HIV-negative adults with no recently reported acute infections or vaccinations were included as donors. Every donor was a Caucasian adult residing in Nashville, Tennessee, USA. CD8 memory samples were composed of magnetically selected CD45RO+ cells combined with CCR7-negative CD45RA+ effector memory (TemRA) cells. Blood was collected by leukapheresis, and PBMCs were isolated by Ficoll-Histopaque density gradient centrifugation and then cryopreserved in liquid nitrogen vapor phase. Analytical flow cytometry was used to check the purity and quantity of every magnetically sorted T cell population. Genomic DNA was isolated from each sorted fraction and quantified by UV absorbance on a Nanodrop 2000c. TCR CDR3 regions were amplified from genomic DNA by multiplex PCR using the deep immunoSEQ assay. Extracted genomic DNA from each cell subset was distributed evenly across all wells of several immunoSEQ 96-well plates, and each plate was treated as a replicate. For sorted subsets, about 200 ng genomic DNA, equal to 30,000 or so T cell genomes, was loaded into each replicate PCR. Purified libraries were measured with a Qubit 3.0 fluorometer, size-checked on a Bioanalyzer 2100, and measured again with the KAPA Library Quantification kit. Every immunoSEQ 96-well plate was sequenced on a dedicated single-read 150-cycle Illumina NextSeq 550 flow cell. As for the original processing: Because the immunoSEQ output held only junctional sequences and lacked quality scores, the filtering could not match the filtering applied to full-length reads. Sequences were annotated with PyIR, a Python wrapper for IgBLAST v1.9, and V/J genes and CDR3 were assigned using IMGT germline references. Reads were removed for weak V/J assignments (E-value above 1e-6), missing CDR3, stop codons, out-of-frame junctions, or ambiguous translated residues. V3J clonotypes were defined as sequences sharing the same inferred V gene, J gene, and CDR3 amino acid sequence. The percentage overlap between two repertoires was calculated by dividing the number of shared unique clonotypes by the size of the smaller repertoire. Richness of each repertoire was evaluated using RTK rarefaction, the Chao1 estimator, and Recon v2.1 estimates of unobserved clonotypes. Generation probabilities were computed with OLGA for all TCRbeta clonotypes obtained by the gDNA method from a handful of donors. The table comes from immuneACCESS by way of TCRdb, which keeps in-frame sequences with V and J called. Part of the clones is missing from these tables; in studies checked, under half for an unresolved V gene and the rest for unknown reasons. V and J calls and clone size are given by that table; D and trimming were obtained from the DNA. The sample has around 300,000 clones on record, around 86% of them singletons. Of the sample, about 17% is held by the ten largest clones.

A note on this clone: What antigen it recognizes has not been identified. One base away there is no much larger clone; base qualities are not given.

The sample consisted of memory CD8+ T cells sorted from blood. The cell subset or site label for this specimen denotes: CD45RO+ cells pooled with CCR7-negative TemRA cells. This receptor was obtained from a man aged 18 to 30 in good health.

CDR3 sequence: CASSPPGRISYNEQFF. Read as DNA, the sequence is TGTGCCAGCAGTCCGCCGGGACGGATCTCCTACAATGAGCAGTTCTTC. The V and J genes are TRBV27 and TRBJ2-1; the D element might be TRBD1 or TRBD2, as each aligns at 5 bases. V lost 5 bases and J lost 0 bases; the stretch between them is 14 bases long. From the cysteine up to the phenylalanine, the CDR3 has a length of 16 residues. Solely the CDR3 DNA is kept, with 48 bases framed from the first base. For CDR1 and CDR2, the germline V gene (reference sequence) lists MNHEY and SMNVEV.